The present TCR beta chain was sequenced within a study of blood T cell repertoires in COVID-19 (TCRdb year 2020). Turning to the overall study: Samples covering the acute and convalescent phases of COVID-19 were provided by collaborators in the United States, Italy and Spain. The material from the prospective study consisted of cDNA or gDNA derived from T cells, B-cell-depleted T cells, or PBMCs. Subjects who had been exposed to COVID-19, were actively infected with it, or had recovered from it provided the deeply sampled blood TCRbeta repertoires that made up the dataset. The repertoires were released in a freely available public database meant as a resource for research on the immune response to SARS-CoV-2. Samples were obtained from the ongoing ImmuneRACE study (first 160 participants) and from about 1,300 subjects provided by 6 global collaborators. Nearly every sample came with metadata listing a de-identified subject ID, COVID-19 status, age in years and sex. Where available, HLA class I and class II types were taken from metadata supplied by the sample provider and were not determined by assay-based typing.

A note on this clone: The antigen it recognizes is unknown. Per-base quality was not reported, and no clone a single base away is much larger than it.

TCRbeta CDR3 regions were amplified from genomic DNA by means of the immunoSEQ Assay, a bias-controlled multiplex PCR. The published analysis was carried out like this. The number of nucleated cells in each sample was estimated by amplification of reference gene primers within the assay. To quantify the absolute abundance of each unique TCRbeta CDR3 rearrangement, sequence reads were collapsed and filtered. For each sample, productive Simpson clonality was calculated as the square root of Simpson's diversity index over productive rearrangements. The table comes from immuneACCESS by way of TCRdb, which keeps in-frame sequences with V and J called. Part of the clones is missing from these tables; in studies checked, under half for an unresolved V gene and the rest for unknown reasons. V and J calls and clone size follow that table, whereas D and trimming were derived from the DNA. The sample includes tens of thousands of clones, with about 90% observed a single time. The ten largest clonotypes hold 10% to 15% of the sample.

Overall results and qualifications from the work: Clinical and demographic metadata were provided uncurated, with the amount varying by source and participant.

Collaborating institutions collected whole blood in K2EDTA tubes following their own protocols. For TCRbeta analysis, collaborators shipped samples as frozen whole blood, isolated PBMCs, or DNA extracted from either of those sample types. The CDR3, cysteine through phenylalanine, is 14 amino acids long. Only the CDR3 DNA stays, 42 bases, in frame from base 1. Reading the germline V gene gives CDR1 SGDLS and CDR2 YYNGEE. V has 3 bases trimmed and J has 2 bases trimmed; junction bases matching no gene number 5. This chain is built from TRBV9 and TRBJ2-7, with TRBD1 identical over 7 junction bases. The origin of this receptor is a human donor with active COVID-19. The donor label of this sample is uncertain. The sequenced sample was peripheral blood. DNA sequence: TGTGCCAGCAGCGCCCGACAGGGCCCCTACGAGCAGTACTTC. Its translation is CASSARQGPYEQYF.